The text below deals with one T cell receptor beta chain. Its target is unknown. This specimen comes from a study of beta chain features in type 1 diabetes. Regarding the study as a whole: Although PCR might favor shorter templates, it would do so equally in patients and controls. Naive, central memory and Treg TCRB repertoires appeared more alike in patients than in healthy donors. Shorter TCRB CDR3s, moderately but significantly so, marked every one of the four CD4+ subsets in Type 1 diabetes patients.

Isolated RNA was reverse transcribed in full, so expressed TCRB transcripts were sequenced. Assay used: immunoSEQ multiplex PCR; TCRdb lists only in-frame clones, some missing. The profile shows fewer than 300,000 clones, approximately 20% of them singletons. In total, each donor contributed a single heparinised blood draw that averaged around 110 mL. Based on CD45RO/CCR7/CD25/CD127/CD95/CD27, CD4+ regulatory, stem cell-like memory, naive and central memory cells were sorted. Sequencing was done on a sample of naive CD4+ T cells from blood. This TCR came from a woman aged 40 to 50 with type 1 diabetes.

The CDR3 spells CASSLEGERNGYTF. CDR3 DNA: TGCGCCAGCAGCTTGGAGGGAGAGCGGAATGGCTACACCTTC. The V call is TRBV5-1, the J call TRBJ1-2; unclear D gene. This CDR3 has 14 residues. CDR1 and CDR2 from the germline V gene are SGHRS and YFSETQ. The germline V and J ends were trimmed by 0 bases and 6 bases, with 12 bases remaining between them.